Sequencing of this TCR beta chain was carried out in a study of beta chain features in type 1 diabetes. Whole-study findings and limits: These data did not resolve whether HLA type affects TCRB rearrangement.

Remarks on this clone: What it recognizes is unknown.

The CDR3 extends over 12 amino acids. The V gene lost 4 bases and the J gene lost 14 bases, with 16 bases spanning the gap. The V gene's germline CDR1 is SGHRS and CDR2 YFSETQ. The isolated RNA, all of it, was reverse transcribed, so expressed TCRB transcripts were what got sequenced. TCRdb's copy holds only in-frame clones and misses some; the assay was immunoSEQ multiplex PCR. The sample gives approximately 120,000 clones, approximately 37% of which show up once; over 0.05% is in the top ten. The chain uses TRBV5-1 and TRBJ2-1; possible D gene TRBD2, 6 bases. The source material was stem cell memory CD4+ T cells from blood. The TCR sequence derives from a woman between 18 and 30 years old in good health. The DNA for the CDR3 is TGCGCCAGCAGCCCCGGCGGGGAAAAGGAGTTCTTC. It yields the protein CASSPGGEKEFF.